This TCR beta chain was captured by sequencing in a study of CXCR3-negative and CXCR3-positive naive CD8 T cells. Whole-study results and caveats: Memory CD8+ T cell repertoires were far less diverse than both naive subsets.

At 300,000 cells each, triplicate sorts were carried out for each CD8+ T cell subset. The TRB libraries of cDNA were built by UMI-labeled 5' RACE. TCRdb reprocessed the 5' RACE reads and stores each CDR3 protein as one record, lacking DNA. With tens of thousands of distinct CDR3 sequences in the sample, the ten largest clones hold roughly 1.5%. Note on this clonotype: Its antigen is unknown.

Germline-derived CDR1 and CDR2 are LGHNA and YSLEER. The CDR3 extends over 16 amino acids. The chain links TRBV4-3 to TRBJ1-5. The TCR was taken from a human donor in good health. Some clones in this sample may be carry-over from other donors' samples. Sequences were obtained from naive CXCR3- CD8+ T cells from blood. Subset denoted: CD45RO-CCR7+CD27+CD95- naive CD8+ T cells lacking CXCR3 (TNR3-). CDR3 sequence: CASSQDRVFSGQPQHF.